This TCR beta chain was identified in a study of metastatic and nonmetastatic thyroid tumors. Regarding the study as a whole: In blood and tumor, TCR beta diversity was reportedly significantly higher in malignant thyroid tumors than in benign nodules.

By share of the sample, this clone is medium-sized. Antigen specificity is unknown. Original methodology: Researchers built a distant-metastasis classifier for papillary thyroid cancer that drew on CDR3 differences across clinicopathological groups. Using MiXCR, TCRdb re-called clones from the PCR reads. These V and J calls derive from TCRdb rather than the authors' analysis. The sample carries just over 20,000 clones, 12% recorded once. Patients had received no treatment of any kind before thyroid surgery. The specimen was blood. This clonotype was sampled from a male donor with papillary thyroid cancer or a benign thyroid nodule (not recorded which). Some clones in this sample may be carry-over from other donors' samples.

CDR3 DNA sequence: TGTGCCAGCAGTGAAGTTGGTCGGTATAATTCACCCCTCCACTTT. Amino acids: CASSEVGRYNSPLHF. The chain carries TRBV6-1 and TRBJ1-6; D gene unclear. The germline CDR1 and CDR2 sequences are MNHNS and SASEGT. V lost 1 base, J lost 4 bases, and 8 bases lay in between. This CDR3 is built from 15 residues.